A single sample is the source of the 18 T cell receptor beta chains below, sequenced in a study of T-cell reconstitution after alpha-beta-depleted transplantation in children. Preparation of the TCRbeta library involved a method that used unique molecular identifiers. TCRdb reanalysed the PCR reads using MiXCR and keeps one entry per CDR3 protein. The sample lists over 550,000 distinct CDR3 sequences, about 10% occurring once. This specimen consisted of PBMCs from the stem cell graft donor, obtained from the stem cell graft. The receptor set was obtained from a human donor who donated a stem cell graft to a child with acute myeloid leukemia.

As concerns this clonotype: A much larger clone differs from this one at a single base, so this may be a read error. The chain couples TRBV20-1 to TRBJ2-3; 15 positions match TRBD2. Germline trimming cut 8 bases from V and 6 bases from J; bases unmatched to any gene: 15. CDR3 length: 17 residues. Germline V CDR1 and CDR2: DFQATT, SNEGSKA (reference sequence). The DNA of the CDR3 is TGCAGTTCCCGGACGGGACTAGCGGGAGGATCTGGTGATACGCAGTATTTT. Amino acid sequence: CSSRTGLAGGSGDTQYF.

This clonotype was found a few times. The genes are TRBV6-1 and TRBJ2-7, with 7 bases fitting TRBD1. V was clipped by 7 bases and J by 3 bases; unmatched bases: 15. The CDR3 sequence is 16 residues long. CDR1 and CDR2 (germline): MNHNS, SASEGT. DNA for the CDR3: TGTGCCAGCACCCGCCGTCGGGTACAGGGGATCTACGAGCAGTACTTC. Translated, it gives CASTRRRVQGIYEQYF.

In DNA form, the CDR3 reads TGTGCCTGGAGTAGTATTGGGCTAGCTACCTACGAGCAGTACTTC. Protein: CAWSSIGLATYEQYF. The rearrangement uses TRBV30 and TRBJ2-7; the D gene is possibly TRBD2 (5 bases). V was cut by 2 bases and J by 2 bases, with 16 bases left in between. CDR3 size: 15 residues. Germline V gene lookup returns CDR1 GTSNPN and CDR2 SVGIG (reference sequence).

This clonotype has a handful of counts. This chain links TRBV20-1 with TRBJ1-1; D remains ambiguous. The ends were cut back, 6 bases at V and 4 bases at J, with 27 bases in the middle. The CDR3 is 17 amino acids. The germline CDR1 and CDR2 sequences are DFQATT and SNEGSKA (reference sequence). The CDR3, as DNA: TGCAGTGCGATCCGAGAGATCCGGGCCCAACTTGGCACTGAAGCTTTCTTT. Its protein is CSAIREIRAQLGTEAFF.

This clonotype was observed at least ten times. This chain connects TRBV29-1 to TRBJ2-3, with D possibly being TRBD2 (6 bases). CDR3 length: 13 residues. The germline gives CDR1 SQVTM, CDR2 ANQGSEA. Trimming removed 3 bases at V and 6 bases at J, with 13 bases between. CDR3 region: CSVDRGLDDTQYF. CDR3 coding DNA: TGCAGCGTTGACCGGGGGTTGGATGATACGCAGTATTTT.

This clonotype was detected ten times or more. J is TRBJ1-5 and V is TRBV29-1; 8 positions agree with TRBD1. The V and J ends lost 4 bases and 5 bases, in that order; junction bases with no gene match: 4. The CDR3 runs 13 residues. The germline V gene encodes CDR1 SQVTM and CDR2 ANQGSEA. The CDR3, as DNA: TGCAGCGTTGGCGGGACAGGTGATCAGCCCCAGCATTTT. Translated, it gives CSVGGTGDQPQHF.

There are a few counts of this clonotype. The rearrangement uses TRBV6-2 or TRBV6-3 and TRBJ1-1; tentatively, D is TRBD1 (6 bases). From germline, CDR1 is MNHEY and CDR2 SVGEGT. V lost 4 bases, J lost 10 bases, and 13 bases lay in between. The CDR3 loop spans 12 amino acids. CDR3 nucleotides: TGTGCCAGCAGTTTCACAGGGAGACGAGCTTTCTTT. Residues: CASSFTGRRAFF.

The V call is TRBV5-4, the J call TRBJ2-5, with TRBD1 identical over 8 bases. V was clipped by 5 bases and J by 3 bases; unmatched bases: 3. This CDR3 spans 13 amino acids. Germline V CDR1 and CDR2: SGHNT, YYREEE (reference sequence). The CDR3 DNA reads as TGTGCCAGCAGGCTACAGGGGGAAGAGACCCAGTACTTC. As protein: CASRLQGEETQYF. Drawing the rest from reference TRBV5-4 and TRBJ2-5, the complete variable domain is ETGVTQSPTHLIKTRGQQVTLRCSSQSGHNTVSWYQQALGQGPQFIFQYYREEENGRGNFPPRFSGLQFPNYSSELNVNALELDDSALYLCASRLQGEETQYFGPGTRLLVL.

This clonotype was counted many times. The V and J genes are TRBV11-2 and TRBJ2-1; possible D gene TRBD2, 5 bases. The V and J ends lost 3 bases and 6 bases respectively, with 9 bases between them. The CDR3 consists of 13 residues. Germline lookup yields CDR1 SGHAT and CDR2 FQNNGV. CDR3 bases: TGTGCCAGCAGCTTCGACGGACTCAATGAGCAGTTCTTC. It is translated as CASSFDGLNEQFF.

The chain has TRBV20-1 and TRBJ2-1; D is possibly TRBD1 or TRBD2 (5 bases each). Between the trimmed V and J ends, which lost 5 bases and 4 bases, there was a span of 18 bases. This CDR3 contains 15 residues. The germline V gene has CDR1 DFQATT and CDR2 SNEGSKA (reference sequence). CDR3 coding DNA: TGCAGTGCTGTCCGCCTCGGGACGGTGTACAATGAGCAGTTCTTC. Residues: CSAVRLGTVYNEQFF.

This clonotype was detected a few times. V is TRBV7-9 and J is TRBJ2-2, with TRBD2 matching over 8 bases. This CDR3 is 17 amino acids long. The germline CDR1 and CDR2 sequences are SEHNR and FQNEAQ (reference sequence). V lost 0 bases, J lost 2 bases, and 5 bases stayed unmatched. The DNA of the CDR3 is TGTGCCAGCAGCTTAGCGGTTAGCGGGGTCAACACCGGGGAGCTGTTTTTT. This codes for CASSLAVSGVNTGELFF.

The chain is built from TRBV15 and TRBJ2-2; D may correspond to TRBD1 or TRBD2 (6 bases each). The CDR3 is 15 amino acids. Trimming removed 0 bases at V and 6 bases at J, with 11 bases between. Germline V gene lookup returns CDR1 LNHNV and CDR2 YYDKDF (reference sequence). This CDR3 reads CATSRDGGPAGELFF. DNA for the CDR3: TGTGCCACCAGCAGAGATGGGGGGCCGGCCGGGGAGCTGTTTTTT. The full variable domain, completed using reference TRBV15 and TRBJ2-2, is DAMVIQNPRYQVTQFGKPVTLSCSQTLNHNVMYWYQQKSSQAPKLLFHYYDKDFNNEADTPDNFQSRRPNTSFCFLDIRSPGLGDTAMYLCATSRDGGPAGELFFGEGSRLTVL.

CDR3 bases: TGTGCCAGCACCAAAGTAGGGGAGGGGAGATACAATGAGCAGTTCTTC. Protein sequence: CASTKVGEGRYNEQFF. The rearrangement links TRBV7-8 to TRBJ2-1; 7 nucleotides align to TRBD2. The CDR3 covers 16 residues. J gave up 4 bases and V 7 bases, and 13 bases lay outside the gene matches. CDR1 is SGHVS, CDR2 FQNEAQ, per germline.

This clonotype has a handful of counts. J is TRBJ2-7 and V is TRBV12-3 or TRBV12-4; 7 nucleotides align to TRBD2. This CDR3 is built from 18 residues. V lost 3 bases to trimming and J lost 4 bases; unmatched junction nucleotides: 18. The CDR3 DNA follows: TGTGCCAGCAGTTTCCGACCTCTGGCGCGGGAGACTCATTACGAGCAGTACTTC. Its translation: CASSFRPLARETHYEQYF.

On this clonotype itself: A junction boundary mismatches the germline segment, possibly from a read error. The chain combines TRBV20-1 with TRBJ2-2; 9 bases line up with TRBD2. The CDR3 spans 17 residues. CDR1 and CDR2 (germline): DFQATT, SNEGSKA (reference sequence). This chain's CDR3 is CCARGRLAASNAGELFF. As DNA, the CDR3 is TGCTGTGCTAGAGGGAGACTAGCGGCCTCGAACGCCGGGGAGCTGTTTTTT.

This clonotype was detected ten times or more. The CDR3 bases are TGTGCCAGCAGCCATCGACTAGCGGGGGGGGCAGATACGCAGTATTTT. Translating it yields CASSHRLAGGADTQYF. This chain uses TRBV7-6 with TRBJ2-3, with 14 bases that match TRBD2. The germline V gene has CDR1 SGHVS and CDR2 FNYEAQ. This CDR3 region has 16 residues. Trimming cost V 5 bases and J 4 bases; bases outside gene matches: 5.

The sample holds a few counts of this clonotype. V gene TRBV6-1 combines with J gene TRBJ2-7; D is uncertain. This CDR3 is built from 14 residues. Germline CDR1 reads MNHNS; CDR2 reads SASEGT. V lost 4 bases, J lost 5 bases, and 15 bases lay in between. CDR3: CASSAAGVSNEQYF. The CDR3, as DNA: TGTGCCAGCAGTGCAGCTGGGGTGTCTAACGAGCAGTACTTC.

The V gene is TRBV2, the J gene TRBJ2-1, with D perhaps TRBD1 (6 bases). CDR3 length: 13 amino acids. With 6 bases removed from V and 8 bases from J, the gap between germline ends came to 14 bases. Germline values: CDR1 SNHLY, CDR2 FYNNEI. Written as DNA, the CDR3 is TGTGCCAGCAGGGTGTTCAGGGGCTATGAGCAGTTCTTC. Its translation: CASRVFRGYEQFF.